This TCR beta chain was recorded in a study of T-cell memory formation after mild COVID-19. This clonotype turned up a few times. The antigen remains undetermined. The 5'RACE method, run with constant-segment primers, produced TCR alpha and TCR beta cDNA libraries (carrying sample barcodes and UMIs). TCRdb reprocessed the 5' RACE reads with MiXCR, giving one entry per CDR3 protein. The repertoire consists of around 440,000 distinct CDR3 sequences, with 15% to 20% occurring once and the leading ten covering around 12%. This CDR3 has 15 residues. The junction had 3 bases not matched to a gene; V was cut back by 6 bases and J by 1 base. CDR1 KGHSH and CDR2 LQKENI come from the germline V gene. Study-level findings and limits: From day 15 to 85, contracting clones were balanced between CD4 and CD8, whereas later expanders leaned toward CD4+.

This TCR came from an adult woman who had mild COVID-19 (a few samples of this study predate the infection). Cell type and time point are not known. Source material: PBMCs or a T cell subset sorted from them (not recorded which). The V and J genes are TRBV18 and TRBJ2-7, with 13 nucleotides matching TRBD2. The CDR3 here is CASSPTSGRSYEQYF. The CDR3 DNA reads as TGTGCCAGCTCCCCGACTAGCGGGAGGTCCTACGAGCAGTACTTC.